The clone carrying this TCR delta chain was picked up a small number of times. With 3 bases clipped from V and 8 bases from J, the junction kept 14 bases outside the gene matches. Germline V gene sequence: CDR1 GEAIGNYY, CDR2 EKD. The CDR3 has 16 amino acids. TCRdb re-called the reads via CATT. Among under 4,500 delta-chain clones listed, 6.2% were seen once. This specimen comes from a study of gamma-delta chains in newborns, infants, children. Overall study: Microbial exposure reportedly drives polyclonal innate γδ T cell expansion after birth.

The V call is TRDV2, the J call TRDJ2, with 7 bases fitting TRDD3. The sequence was obtained from a child who was a newborn, infant or young child, either healthy, febrile or measles-vaccinated (not recorded which). The sequencing input was blood. The CDR3, as DNA: TGTGCCTGTGACGAACTGGGGATAGGGGGAGCGGCACAACTCTTCTTT. Residues: CACDELGIGGAAQLFF.